The text below deals with one T cell receptor beta chain. Antigen unknown. With 60 Vbeta and 13 Jbeta primers, the PCR was carried out. Profiled with immunoSEQ multiplex PCR; TCRdb holds only in-frame clones, not every one. This table has about 100,000 clones, roughly 79% appearing once. After removal of 1 base from V and 2 bases from J, the junction contained 9 bases not matched to a gene. The CDR3 runs to 19 residues. The V gene's germline CDR1 is SGHRS and CDR2 YFSETQ. This sample is part of a study of cytomegalovirus exposure and HLA in healthy donors. Study findings and constraints: Across donors, most TCRs were seen rarely, yet some public ones were widespread. Follow-up analysis seemed to connect common viral pathogens with several of the most significant clusters identified.

Sequencing input: PBMCs. The chain couples TRBV5-1 to TRBJ2-6, with 10 positions matching TRBD2. The receptor comes from a man in his forties in good health and CMV-seronegative. The CDR3 loop is CASSLLSGGPSTGANVLTF. CDR3 bases: TGCGCCAGCAGCTTGCTTAGCGGGGGGCCATCAACTGGGGCCAACGTCCTGACTTTC.